Described below is a single TCR beta chain sequence and its context. Antigen unknown. The source of the sample is a study of identical twins. Points from the study as a whole: Beta out-of-frame sequences showed weaker excess sharing between twins.

TCRdb itself ran the 5' RACE reads through MiXCR, one entry per CDR3 protein. The table includes roughly 570,000 distinct CDR3 sequences, roughly 9.5% detected once. There were only healthy Caucasians among the donors. The CDR3 runs 12 residues. V gave up 5 bases and J gave up 9 bases, with 11 bases separating them. CDR1 and CDR2 from the germline V gene are DFQATT and SNEGSKA (reference sequence). These records were also assigned to another study, of yellow fever vaccine responses in identical twins.

The chain is built from TRBV20-1 and TRBJ1-6; no reliable D call. The receptor's source is a woman under 30 in good health. The source material was PBMCs. CDR3 residues: CSADIPSSPLHF. The CDR3, as DNA: TGCAGTGCTGACATCCCGAGTTCACCCCTCCACTTT.